These T cell receptor beta chains were read from a single sample in a study of regulatory T cells in long-lasting Graves disease. One entry per CDR3 protein, called by TCRdb with MiXCR from the multiplex PCR reads. Of about 620,000 distinct CDR3 sequences listed, around 17% are singletons. These same data were also listed under a study on T cells in Graves' hyperthyroidism and ophthalmopathy.

The input for sequencing was peripheral blood mononuclear cells (PBMCs), taken at new diagnosis, from a patient treated with antithyroid drugs. The receptors stem from a woman in her twenties or thirties with Graves disease. Both conserved end residues are part of each CDR3.

v_call cdr3_aa
TRBV12-3/TRBV12-4 CASRGGTTAFSPLHF
TRBV28 CASSRGDSSNYGYTF
TRBV25-1 CASSEAGRGGADTQYF
TRBV5-1 CASSLIIAGNQEQFF
TRBV2 CASSSAGPPYEQYF
TRBV7-9 CASTVASGSQVEQYF
TRBV28 CASSFGLAGPYEQYF
TRBV18 CASSRLGLAGDFEQFF
TRBV30 CAWSRGGRAQFF
TRBV5-1 CASSLGPGRGGNTIYF
TRBV5-1 CASSSGLAGSLLSEQFF
TRBV28 CASSLEVGGYTF
TRBV7-9 CASSTMTGAGANVLTF
TRBV2 CASRRGLLNYGYTF
TRBV6-1 CASAGGTGELFF
TRBV6-1 CASSEVGETGELFF
TRBV6-2/TRBV6-3 CASRQHSGLADYEQYF
TRBV19 CASSTRMGTSGSALYF
TRBV20-1 CSAPTQRDKDTQYF
TRBV28 CASSDRARAGSSYEQYF
TRBV10-3 CAISDPGPAGDEQFF
TRBV7-2 CASSLVRLGPSNEQFF
TRBV6-1 CASTGSHEQYF
TRBV5-5 CASSWSSGQASHYEQYF
TRBV28 CASSRGDVLGPQHF
TRBV3-1 CASSPSPSQSGELFF
TRBV12-3/TRBV12-4 CASSPKGSGNTIYF
TRBV20-1 CSAGEGIRKPLAEQYF
TRBV19 CASSERLAGVYTDTQYF
TRBV2 CASSENGLVSYNEQFF
TRBV12-3/TRBV12-4 CASSLISPAGNTIYF
TRBV20-1 CSAGEYEQYF
TRBV19 CASSLLQGGGTEAFF
TRBV28 CASTLGTGSDEQYF
TRBV15 CATSRGAWYSEQFF
TRBV2 CASSTQDRGYNSPLHF
TRBV28 CASRLAGGTNEKLFF
TRBV7-8 CASSPRPRQTEAFF
TRBV15 CATSRVTGGLASVKYF
TRBV29-1 CSARGRATYNEQFF
TRBV24-1 CATSDPRTGGKEKLFF
TRBV7-2 CASSLEGFRNTEAFF
TRBV6-1 CASSYTMRDNGQSGANVLTF
TRBV7-2 CASSLQGAGVSYEQYF
TRBV10-1 CASSGSIVETQYF
TRBV27 CASSKGDRLGEQFF
TRBV7-9 CASSPLGQSKDEKLFF
TRBV18 CASSQQGVTYGYTF
TRBV6-6 CASSYSGRGMNTGELFF
TRBV9 CASSVAVGSSYEQYF
TRBV7-8 CASSLFGQGATEAFF
TRBV28 CASSLGGRGISYEQYF
TRBV9 CASSVEEGGTEAFF
TRBV5-1 CASTGDLNTEAFF
TRBV13 CASSPTVTGYRETQYF